A single sample gave rise to the 8 T cell receptor beta chains below, sequenced in a study of regulatory T cells in long-lasting Graves disease. The authors built TCR beta libraries using iRepertoire HTBI primers and Arm-PCR of CDR3 regions. TCRdb passed the multiplex PCR reads through MiXCR, listing each CDR3 protein once. This table holds some 340,000 distinct CDR3 sequences, roughly 24% found once. Time point noted: persistent/refractory GD, antithyroid drugs over 5 years with positive TRAb. Researchers made the TCR library from RNA that was extracted from PBMCs. The specimen comprised peripheral blood mononuclear cells (PBMCs), sampled when the disease was refractory, from a patient treated with antithyroid drugs. These receptors were obtained from a woman between 40 and 55 years old with Graves disease.

This clonotype has just one count. This sequence joins TRBV5-6 and TRBJ2-7; either TRBD1 or TRBD2 may fit D (5 bases each). V was cut by 1 base and J by 4 bases, with 12 bases left in between. The CDR3 loop spans 14 amino acids. Germline loops: CDR1 SGHDT, CDR2 YYEEEE. As DNA, the CDR3 is TGTGCCAGCAGCTTGAGAAGGGGACGATACGAGCAGTACTTC. It yields the protein CASSLRRGRYEQYF. Combining the CDR3 with reference TRBV5-6 and TRBJ2-7 gives the whole variable domain DAGVTQSPTHLIKTRGQQVTLRCSPKSGHDTVSWYQQALGQGPQFIFQYYEEEERQRGNFPDRFSGHQFPNYSSELNVNALLLGDSALYLCASSLRRGRYEQYFGPGTRLTVT.

This clonotype was detected once. The chain combines TRBV7-9 with TRBJ1-2; perhaps TRBD1 as D (5 bases). Germline CDR1 reads SEHNR; CDR2 reads FQNEAQ (reference sequence). The CDR3 extends over 17 amino acids. V was trimmed by 7 bases and J by 7 bases, leaving 28 bases between them. The CDR3 spells CASTTWASYNSGAGYTF. The CDR3 bases are TGTGCCAGCACCACTTGGGCGTCCTACAACTCCGGGGCTGGCTACACCTTC.

The chain is built from TRBV20-1 and TRBJ2-5; no clear D gene. The germline CDR1 and CDR2 sequences are DFQATT and SNEGSKA (reference sequence). Trimming cost V 0 bases and J 1 base, with 6 bases left between them. The CDR3 runs to 13 residues. CDR3 protein: CSARDPGQETQYF. CDR3 coding DNA: TGCAGTGCTAGAGACCCCGGCCAAGAGACCCAGTACTTC.

This clonotype was picked up a small number of times. The chain has TRBV29-1 and TRBJ2-2, with 10 bases that match TRBD1. The junction had 9 bases not matched to a gene; V was cut back by 7 bases and J by 7 bases. The CDR3 totals 14 residues. Germline-derived CDR1 and CDR2 are SQVTM and ANQGSEA. DNA of the CDR3: TGCAGCGCCCAGACAGGGGGCGCGGGCGGGGAGCTGTTTTTT. This encodes CSAQTGGAGGELFF.

The genes are TRBV12-3 or TRBV12-4 and TRBJ1-3, with D uncertain. V was trimmed by 2 bases and J by 4 bases, leaving 18 bases between them. CDR3 length: 17 residues. This chain's CDR3 is CASSLNPPWSKGNTIYF. CDR3 in DNA: TGTGCCAGCAGTTTAAACCCTCCATGGAGTAAAGGAAACACCATATATTTT.

A few counts support this clonotype. The J gene is TRBJ2-3, the V gene TRBV2; perhaps TRBD2 as D (5 bases). This CDR3 is built from 15 residues. The V and J ends lost 3 bases and 3 bases respectively, with 13 bases between them. CDR1 is SNHLY and CDR2 is FYNNEI in the germline V gene. CDR3 sequence reads: CASSDQRGRTDTQYF. CDR3 nucleotides: TGTGCCAGCAGTGACCAGCGAGGGCGAACAGATACGCAGTATTTT.

This clonotype is a singleton in its sample. The chain uses TRBV7-6 and TRBJ2-5; 11 bases align to TRBD2. Germline V CDR1 and CDR2: SGHVS, FNYEAQ. There are 18 residues in the CDR3. J lost 0 bases, V lost 5 bases, and 11 bases had no gene match. The CDR3 sequence: CASSKTSGVNQYQETQYF. The CDR3 DNA follows: TGTGCCAGCAGCAAGACTAGCGGGGTAAATCAGTACCAAGAGACCCAGTACTTC.

This clonotype was picked up many times. V usage is TRBV12-3 or TRBV12-4 and J usage is TRBJ2-7, with 14 bases aligning to TRBD2. This CDR3 region has 16 residues. The J segment lost 6 bases and the V segment lost 5 bases, leaving 9 bases of the junction unmatched. CDR3 residues: CASSLQEGLAGAEQYF. The CDR3 DNA reads as TGTGCCAGCAGTCTACAAGAGGGACTAGCGGGAGCCGAGCAGTACTTC.